This T cell receptor (beta chain) was sequenced for a study of blood T cells in healthy people across ages. Isolated PBMCs totaled at least 7 million in each sample. This clonotype was counted a few times. Primed by a sample-barcoded 5' primer and a J-beta primer mix, a second PCR proceeded for about 6 to 12 cycles. TCRdb used MiXCR to reprocess the 5' RACE reads, holding one entry per CDR3 protein. The sample includes 650,000 to 800,000 distinct CDR3 sequences, 40% to 50% of them seen just once. Germline lookup yields CDR1 SGHTA and CDR2 FQGNSA. The CDR3 is made up of 17 amino acids. With 1 base removed from V and 9 bases from J, the gap between germline ends came to 22 bases.

The source material was blood. The V gene is TRBV7-2, the J gene TRBJ2-1, with D possibly TRBD2 on 5 matching bases. The TCR was taken from a man between 60 and 75 years old in good health. As DNA, the CDR3 is TGTGCCAGCAGCTTAGATGTGGTTTCGTTGGGTGGGAGTGAGCAGTTCTTC. Encoded protein: CASSLDVVSLGGSEQFF.